One sample yielded the 18 T cell receptor beta chains listed below, sequenced in a study of blood T cell repertoires in COVID-19 (dated by TCRdb to 2020 to 2021). To prepare the library, the immunoSEQ multiplex PCR assay was applied. The table was pulled from immuneACCESS by TCRdb, which kept in-frame rearrangements only. Such tables lose some clones; where checked, under half of the loss comes from unresolved V genes, and the rest has no known cause. This sample comprises 110,000 to 150,000 clones, 80% of them detected only once. In total, the top ten clones hold 3.5% to 4% of the sample. Sequenced sample: peripheral blood. These receptors were collected from a man aged 70-80 years who had recovered from COVID-19.

This clone has just a few counts. The chain employs TRBV6-2 or TRBV6-3 and TRBJ1-5; perhaps TRBD1 as D (6 bases). V was cut by 5 bases and J by 2 bases, with 13 bases left in between. CDR1 and CDR2 from the germline V gene are MNHEY and SVGEGT. This CDR3 region has 15 residues. The CDR3 coding sequence is TGTGCCAGCAGTCGATCACAGGGCCGCAATCAGCCCCAGCATTTT. This sequence encodes CASSRSQGRNQPQHF.

The V call is TRBV18, the J call TRBJ1-2; 7 bases fit TRBD1. Trimming cost V 5 bases and J 4 bases; bases outside gene matches: 10. The CDR3 loop spans 15 amino acids. The germline CDR1 and CDR2 sequences are KGHSH and LQKENI. CDR3 amino acids: CASSLRQGDVYGYTF. DNA for the CDR3: TGTGCCAGCTCATTACGACAGGGAGATGTCTATGGCTACACCTTC.

The V gene is TRBV27, the J gene TRBJ1-4, with D unresolved. The CDR3 has 14 amino acids. Deletions cut 8 bases from V and 0 bases from J, with 10 bases between. Germline CDR1 and CDR2: MNHEY and SMNVEV (reference sequence). The CDR3 protein is CASGERATNEKLFF. In DNA form, the CDR3 reads TGTGCCAGCGGCGAGCGGGCAACTAATGAAAAACTGTTTTTT.

This chain links TRBV12-5 with TRBJ1-4; D ambiguous. The CDR3 is made up of 14 amino acids. Per germline, CDR1 LGHNT and CDR2 FRNRAP. V was pared by 4 bases and J by 10 bases, with 16 bases between. The CDR3 DNA reads TGTGCTAGTGGTTCCCCGGACGGGATGGGAAAACTGTTTTTT. Translating it yields CASGSPDGMGKLFF.

The V call is TRBV19, the J call TRBJ2-4; D is possibly TRBD2 (6 bases). This CDR3 spans 11 amino acids. Germline loops: CDR1 LNHDA, CDR2 SQIVND (reference sequence). V lost 5 bases and J lost 15, with 14 bases in between. This chain's CDR3 is CASSEGGNLYF. For the CDR3, the DNA is TGTGCCAGTAGTGAGGGAGGTAATTTGTACTTC. The whole variable domain, remainder taken from reference TRBV19 and TRBJ2-4, is DGGITQSPKYLFRKEGQNVTLSCEQNLNHDAMYWYRQDPGQGLRLIYYSQIVNDFQKGDIAEGYSVSREKKESFPLTVTSAQKNPTAFYLCASSEGGNLYFGAGTRLSVL.

This chain joins TRBV6-1 and TRBJ2-7, with 9 bases aligning to TRBD2. V lost 2 bases, J lost 6 bases, and 11 bases stayed unmatched. This CDR3 spans 16 amino acids. The germline CDR1 and CDR2 sequences are MNHNS and SASEGT. The CDR3: CASSERAGGDSGEQYF. The CDR3 DNA follows: TGTGCCAGCAGTGAACGAGCGGGAGGTGACTCGGGCGAGCAGTACTTC.

The rearrangement links TRBV6-5 to TRBJ1-6; possibly TRBD1 for D (5 bases). The CDR3 is made up of 14 amino acids. Germline V CDR1 and CDR2: MNHEY, SVGAGI. Trimming stripped 8 bases from V and 5 bases from J, with 13 bases between. DNA for the CDR3: TGTGCCAGCGCGGGGGGTGACAATAATTCACCCCTCCACTTT. This translates into CASAGGDNNSPLHF.

This clone was picked up one time. V usage is TRBV14 and J usage is TRBJ1-4; possible D gene TRBD1, 6 bases. V was shortened by 4 bases and J by 8 bases, with 17 bases between the two germline ends. This CDR3 contains 15 residues. Germline CDR1 reads SGHDN; CDR2 reads FVKESK. The CDR3 nucleotides are TGTGCCAGCAGCCGATTTGGGGGCCCAGGCGAAAAACTGTTTTTT. It yields the protein CASSRFGGPGEKLFF.

The rearrangement uses TRBV28 and TRBJ1-1, with D hard to call. Germline CDR1 reads MDHEN; CDR2 reads SYDVKM. The germline V and J ends were trimmed by 6 bases and 0 bases, with 11 bases remaining between them. The CDR3 runs 14 residues. This chain's CDR3 is CASRPVALNTEAFF. The CDR3 nucleotides read TGTGCCAGCAGACCGGTAGCTCTGAACACTGAAGCTTTCTTT.

The rearrangement links TRBV7-2 to TRBJ2-1; TRBD2 matches 8 bases. CDR3 length equals 14 residues. The germline V gene has CDR1 SGHTA and CDR2 FQGNSA. V dropped 6 bases and J dropped 7; count of bases not matched to a gene: 8. The CDR3: CASREGLAGNEQFF. The CDR3 nucleotides read TGTGCCAGCAGAGAAGGACTAGCTGGGAATGAGCAGTTCTTC.

V is TRBV6-1 and J is TRBJ2-3; D is possibly TRBD2 (6 bases). This CDR3 region has 13 residues. Germline V gives CDR1 MNHNS, CDR2 SASEGT. The V and J ends lost 2 bases and 7 bases respectively, with 10 bases between them. CDR3 coding DNA: TGTGCCAGCAGTGAACTGCGGGGAAATACGCAGTATTTT. The encoded protein is CASSELRGNTQYF.

The gene calls are TRBV18 and TRBJ2-7; 7 nucleotides match TRBD2. The germline V gene encodes CDR1 KGHSH and CDR2 LQKENI. The CDR3 covers 16 residues. The V segment lost 6 bases and the J segment 1 base; nucleotides outside the gene matches: 12. CDR3 sequence: CASSTRPAGESYEQYF. CDR3 sequence (DNA): TGTGCCAGCTCCACCAGGCCCGCGGGAGAGTCCTACGAGCAGTACTTC. Based on the CDR3 plus reference TRBV18 and TRBJ2-7, the full variable domain is NAGVMQNPRHLVRRRGQEARLRCSPMKGHSHVYWYRQLPEEGLKFMVYLQKENIIDESGMPKERFSAEFPKEGPSILRIQQVVRGDSAAYFCASSTRPAGESYEQYFGPGTRLTVT.

The gene calls are TRBV12-5 and TRBJ2-7; TRBD1 matches at 9 bases. Germline V gene sequence: CDR1 LGHNT, CDR2 FRNRAP. The junction had 12 bases not matched to a gene; V was cut back by 1 base and J by 5 bases. CDR3 size: 17 residues. DNA of the CDR3: TGTGCTAGTGGTTTGGCCCCGCCCGGGGACAGGGAGGACGAGCAGTACTTC. This translates into CASGLAPPGDREDEQYF.

The genes are TRBV7-2 and TRBJ2-1; 9 positions match TRBD2. The CDR3 is 16 amino acids. The J segment lost 7 bases and the V segment lost 5 bases, leaving 12 bases of the junction unmatched. Per the germline V gene, CDR1 is SGHTA and CDR2 is FQGNSA. The CDR3 DNA sequence: TGTGCCAGCAGCGCCCAAGGACTAGCGATAATGAATGAGCAGTTCTTC. Its protein product is CASSAQGLAIMNEQFF.

V is TRBV10-1 and J is TRBJ2-3, with a possible D match to TRBD1 (5 bases). Looked up from germline, CDR1 is WNHNN and CDR2 is SYGVQD (reference sequence). With 0 bases removed from V and 4 bases from J, the gap between germline ends came to 17 bases. This CDR3 spans 17 amino acids. The CDR3 coding sequence is TGCGCCAGCAGTGAGTCGGAAGGGGTCCTTGGGCCAGATACGCAGTATTTT. Its translation: CASSESEGVLGPDTQYF.

This chain uses TRBV27 with TRBJ1-4; the D is unclear. This CDR3 contains 16 residues. Trimming pared 6 bases from V and 4 bases from J, leaving 18 bases between. The germline V gene encodes CDR1 MNHEY and CDR2 SMNVEV (reference sequence). The DNA for the CDR3 is TGTGCCAGCAGCCCCATCGCGGGCAGTGATAATGAAAAACTGTTTTTT. It translates to CASSPIAGSDNEKLFF.

V is TRBV7-2 and J is TRBJ2-1; 10 bases match TRBD2. The CDR3 covers 18 residues. Losses at the gene ends were 2 bases for V and 4 bases for J; bases not matched to a gene: 11. Germline loops: CDR1 SGHTA, CDR2 FQGNSA. The CDR3: CASSLIPPSGRGYNEQFF. The CDR3 bases are TGTGCCAGCAGCTTAATCCCCCCAAGCGGGAGGGGTTACAATGAGCAGTTCTTC.

The chain couples TRBV6-5 to TRBJ2-7, with TRBD2 matching 7 bases. CDR1 is MNHEY, CDR2 SVGAGI, per germline. The length of the CDR3 is 15 residues. V dropped 0 bases and J dropped 2; count of bases not matched to a gene: 4. The CDR3: CASSYSGRGTYEQYF. The CDR3 bases are TGTGCCAGCAGTTACTCGGGGAGGGGTACCTACGAGCAGTACTTC.